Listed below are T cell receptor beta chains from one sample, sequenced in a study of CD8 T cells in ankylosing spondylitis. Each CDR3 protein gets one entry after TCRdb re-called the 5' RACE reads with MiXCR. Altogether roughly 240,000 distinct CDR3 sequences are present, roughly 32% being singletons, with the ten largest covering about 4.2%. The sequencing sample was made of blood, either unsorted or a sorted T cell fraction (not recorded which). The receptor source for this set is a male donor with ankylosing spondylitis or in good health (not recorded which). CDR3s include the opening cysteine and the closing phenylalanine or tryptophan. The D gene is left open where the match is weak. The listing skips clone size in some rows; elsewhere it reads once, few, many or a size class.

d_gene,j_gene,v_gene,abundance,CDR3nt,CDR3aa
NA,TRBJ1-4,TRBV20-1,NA,TGCAGTGCTAGGTTGGGGAGGGCGGGAGAACTGTTTTTT,CSARLGRAGELFF
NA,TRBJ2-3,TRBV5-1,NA,TGCGCCACAGGGGTCGGCACAGATACGCAGTATTTT,CATGVGTDTQYF
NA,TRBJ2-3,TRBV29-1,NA,TGCAGCGTTGTAAGTGCGCTCACAGATACGCAGTATTTT,CSVVSALTDTQYF
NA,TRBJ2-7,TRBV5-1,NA,TGCGCCAGCAGCTTGCGGGAAGGCTACGAGCAGTACTTC,CASSLREGYEQYF
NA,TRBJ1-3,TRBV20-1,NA,TGCAGTGCCCAGCCCCGGGGCGCGGGAAACACCATATATTTT,CSAQPRGAGNTIYF
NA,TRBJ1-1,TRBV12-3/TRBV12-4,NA,TGTGCCAGCAGTTTAGGACTCAACCCGACGGGAGCTTTCTTT,CASSLGLNPTGAFF
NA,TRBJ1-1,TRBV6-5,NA,TGTGCCAGCAGTTCCTTAACCGTCCTAAGGGAGACTGAAGCTTTCTTT,CASSSLTVLRETEAFF
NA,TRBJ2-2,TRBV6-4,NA,TGTGCCAGCAGTGGGGACACTACCGGGGAGCTGTTTTTT,CASSGDTTGELFF
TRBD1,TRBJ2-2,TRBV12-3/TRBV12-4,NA,TGTGCCAGCAGTTTCGGGACAGGGAGGCCCGGGGAGCTGTTTTTT,CASSFGTGRPGELFF
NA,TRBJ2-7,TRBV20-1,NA,TGCAGTGCTAGAGATTACGCGGTACTGCTCTCCTACGAGCAGTACTTC,CSARDYAVLLSYEQYF
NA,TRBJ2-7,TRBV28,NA,TGTGCCAGCAGTTTTGAGTCCTACTCCTACGAGCAGTACTTC,CASSFESYSYEQYF
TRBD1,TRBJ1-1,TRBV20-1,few,TGCAGTGCTTCATATAACAGGGGGGAGACTGAAGCTTTCTTT,CSASYNRGETEAFF
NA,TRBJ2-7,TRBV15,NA,TGTGCCACCAGCAGAGATCGCGGGACCACCTCCGAGCAGTACTTC,CATSRDRGTTSEQYF
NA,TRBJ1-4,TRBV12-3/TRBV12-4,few,TGTGCCAGCAGTTTAAACAGCTTAAAACTGTTTTTT,CASSLNSLKLFF
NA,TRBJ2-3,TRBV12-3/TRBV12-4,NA,TGTGCCAGCAGTTTCGGGGGTAAGGGGTTCACAGATACGCAGTATTTT,CASSFGGKGFTDTQYF